This T cell receptor beta chain is drawn from a study of cytomegalovirus exposure and HLA in healthy donors. For the study at large: Later, an analysis reported that the 110 or so validation repertoires had used the same platform as the 500 to 800 first-cohort repertoires.

On this clone itself: What it recognizes is unknown.

The junction had 9 bases not matched to a gene; V was cut back by 8 bases and J by 7 bases. CDR1 is SNHLY and CDR2 is FYNNEI in the germline V gene. This CDR3 is 15 amino acids long. Method: immunoSEQ multiplex PCR; TCRdb's copy keeps in-frame clones and lacks some. This sample carries about 240,000 clones, 86% of them seen once, and the ten largest clones take about 1.2%. Whole-study results and caveats: Overall, around 160 TCR beta chains were annotated as cytomegalovirus-associated. Cytomegalovirus status was reportedly diagnosed by the classifier with high specificity and sensitivity. Most TCR sequences were uncommon, yet certain public TCRs appeared in many donors.

The V call is TRBV2, the J call TRBJ2-1; 12 bases match TRBD2. The sequence was collected from a woman in her thirties in good health and CMV-seropositive. What was sequenced was PBMCs. The DNA for the CDR3 is TGTGCCAGCTGCCGCGGCACTAGCGGGAGGAATGAGCAGTTCTTC. Translating it yields CASCRGTSGRNEQFF.